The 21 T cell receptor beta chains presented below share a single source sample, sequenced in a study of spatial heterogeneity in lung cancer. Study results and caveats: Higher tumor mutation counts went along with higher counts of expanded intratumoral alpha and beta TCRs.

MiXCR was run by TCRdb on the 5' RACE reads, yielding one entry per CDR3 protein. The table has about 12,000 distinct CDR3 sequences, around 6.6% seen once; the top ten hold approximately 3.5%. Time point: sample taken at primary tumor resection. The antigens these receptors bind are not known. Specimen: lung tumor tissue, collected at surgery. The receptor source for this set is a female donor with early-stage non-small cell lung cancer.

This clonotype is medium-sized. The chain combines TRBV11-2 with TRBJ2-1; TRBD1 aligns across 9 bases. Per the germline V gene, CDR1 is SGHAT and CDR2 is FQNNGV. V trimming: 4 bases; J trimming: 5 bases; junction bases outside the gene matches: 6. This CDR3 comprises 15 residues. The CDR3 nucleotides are TGTGCCAGCAGCTATGAACAGGGGGCTCACAATGAGCAGTTCTTC. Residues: CASSYEQGAHNEQFF. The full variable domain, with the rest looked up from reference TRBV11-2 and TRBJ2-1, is EAGVAQSPRYKIIEKRQSVAFWCNPISGHATLYWYQQILGQGPKLLIQFQNNGVVDDSQLPKDRFSAERLKGVDSTLKIQPAKLEDSAVYLCASSYEQGAHNEQFFGPGTRLTVL.

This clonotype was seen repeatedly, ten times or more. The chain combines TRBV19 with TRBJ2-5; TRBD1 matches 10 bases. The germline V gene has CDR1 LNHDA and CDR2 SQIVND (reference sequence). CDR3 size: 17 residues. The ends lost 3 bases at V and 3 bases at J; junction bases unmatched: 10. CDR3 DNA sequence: TGTGCCAGTAGTATGCGGTCCTGGGGGACAGGGGAAGAGACCCAGTACTTC. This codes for CASSMRSWGTGEETQYF.

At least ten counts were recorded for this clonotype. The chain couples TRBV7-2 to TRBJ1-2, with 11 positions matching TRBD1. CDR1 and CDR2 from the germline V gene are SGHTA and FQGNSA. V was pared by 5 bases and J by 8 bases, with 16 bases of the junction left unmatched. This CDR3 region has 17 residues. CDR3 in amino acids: CASSPKRTGGALYGYTF. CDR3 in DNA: TGTGCCAGCAGCCCGAAGCGGACAGGGGGCGCGCTCTACGGCTACACCTTC. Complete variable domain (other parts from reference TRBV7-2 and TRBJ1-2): GAGVSQSPSNKVTEKGKDVELRCDPISGHTALYWYRQSLGQGLEFLIYFQGNSAPDKSGLPSDRFSAERTGGSVSTLTIQRTQQEDSAVYLCASSPKRTGGALYGYTFGSGTRLTVV.

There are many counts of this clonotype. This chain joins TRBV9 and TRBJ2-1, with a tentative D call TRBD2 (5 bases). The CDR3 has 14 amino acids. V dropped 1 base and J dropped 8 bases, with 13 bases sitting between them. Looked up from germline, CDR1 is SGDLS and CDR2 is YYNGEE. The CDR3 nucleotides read TGTGCCAGCAGCGTATCCAGCCCCGGGGATGAGCAGTTCTTC. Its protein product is CASSVSSPGDEQFF. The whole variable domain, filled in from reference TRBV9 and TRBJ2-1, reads DSGVTQTPKHLITATGQRVTLRCSPRSGDLSVYWYQQSLDQGLQFLIQYYNGEERAKGNILERFSAQQFPDLHSELNLSSLELGDSALYFCASSVSSPGDEQFFGPGTRLTVL.

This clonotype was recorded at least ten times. CDR3: CASSPRSGAGELFF. The CDR3 DNA reads as TGTGCCAGCAGCCCCAGGTCAGGCGCCGGGGAGCTGTTTTTT. V and J are TRBV7-7 and TRBJ2-2, with unresolved D. The CDR3 covers 14 residues. The germline gives CDR1 SSHAT, CDR2 FNYEAQ (reference sequence). Trimming removed 5 bases from V and 6 bases from J, with 13 bases in between.

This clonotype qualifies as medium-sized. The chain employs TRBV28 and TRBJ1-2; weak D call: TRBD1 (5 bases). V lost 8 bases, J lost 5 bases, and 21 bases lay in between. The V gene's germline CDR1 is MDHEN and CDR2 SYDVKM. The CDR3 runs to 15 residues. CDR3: CASVTLGGKRYGYTF. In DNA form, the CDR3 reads TGTGCCAGCGTCACTCTGGGGGGGAAGAGATATGGCTACACCTTC.

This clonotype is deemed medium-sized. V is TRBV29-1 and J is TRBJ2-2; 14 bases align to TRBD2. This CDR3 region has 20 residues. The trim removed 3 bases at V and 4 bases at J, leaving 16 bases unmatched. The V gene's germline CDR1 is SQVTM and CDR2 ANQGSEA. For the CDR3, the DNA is TGCAGCGTTGATGCGGGGGGGACTAGCGGGAGCCTATCGGGCACCGGGGAGCTGTTTTTT. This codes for CSVDAGGTSGSLSGTGELFF.

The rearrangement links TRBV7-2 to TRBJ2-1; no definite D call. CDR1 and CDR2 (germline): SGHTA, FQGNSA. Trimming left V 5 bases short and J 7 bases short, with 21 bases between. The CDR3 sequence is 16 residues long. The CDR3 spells CASSPFLTYGLNEQFF. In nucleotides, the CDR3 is TGTGCCAGCAGCCCTTTCCTAACCTACGGCCTTAATGAGCAGTTCTTC.

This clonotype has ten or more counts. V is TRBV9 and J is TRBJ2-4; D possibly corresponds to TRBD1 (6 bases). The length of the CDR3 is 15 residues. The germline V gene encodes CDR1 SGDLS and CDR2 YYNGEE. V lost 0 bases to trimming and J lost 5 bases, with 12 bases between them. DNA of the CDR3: TGTGCCAGCAGCGTAGGTTGGGGGCCCCAAAACATTCAGTACTTC. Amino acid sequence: CASSVGWGPQNIQYF.

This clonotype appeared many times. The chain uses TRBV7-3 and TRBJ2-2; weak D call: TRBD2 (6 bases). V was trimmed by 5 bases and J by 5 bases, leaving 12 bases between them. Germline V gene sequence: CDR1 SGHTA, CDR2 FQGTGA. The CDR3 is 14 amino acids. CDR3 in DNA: TGTGCCAGCAGCCCCTACGGGGGTACCGGGGAGCTGTTTTTT. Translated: CASSPYGGTGELFF.

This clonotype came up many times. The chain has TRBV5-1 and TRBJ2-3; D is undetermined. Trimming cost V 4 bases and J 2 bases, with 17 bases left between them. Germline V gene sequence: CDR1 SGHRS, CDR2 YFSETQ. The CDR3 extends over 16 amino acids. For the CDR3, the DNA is TGCGCCAGCAGCCCGCTGGACGGTTCCTACACAGATACGCAGTATTTT. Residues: CASSPLDGSYTDTQYF.

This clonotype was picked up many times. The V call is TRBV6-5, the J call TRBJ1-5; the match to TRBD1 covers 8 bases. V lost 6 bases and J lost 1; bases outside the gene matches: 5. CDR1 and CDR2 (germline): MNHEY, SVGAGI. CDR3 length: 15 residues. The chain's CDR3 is CASSSDRGSNQPQHF. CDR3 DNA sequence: TGTGCCAGCAGCTCCGACAGGGGAAGCAATCAGCCCCAGCATTTT.

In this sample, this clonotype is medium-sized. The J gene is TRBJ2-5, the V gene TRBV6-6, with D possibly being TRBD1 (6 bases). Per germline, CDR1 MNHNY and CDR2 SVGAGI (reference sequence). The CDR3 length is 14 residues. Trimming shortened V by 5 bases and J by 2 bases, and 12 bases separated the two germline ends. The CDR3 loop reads CASSPTGFQETQYF. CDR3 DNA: TGTGCCAGCAGTCCCACAGGGTTTCAAGAGACCCAGTACTTC.

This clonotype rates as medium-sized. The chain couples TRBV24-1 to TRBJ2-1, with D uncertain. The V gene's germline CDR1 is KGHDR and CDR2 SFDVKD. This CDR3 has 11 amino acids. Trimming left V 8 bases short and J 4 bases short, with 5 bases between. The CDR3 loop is CATMDYNEQFF. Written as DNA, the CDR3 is TGTGCCACCATGGATTACAATGAGCAGTTCTTC.

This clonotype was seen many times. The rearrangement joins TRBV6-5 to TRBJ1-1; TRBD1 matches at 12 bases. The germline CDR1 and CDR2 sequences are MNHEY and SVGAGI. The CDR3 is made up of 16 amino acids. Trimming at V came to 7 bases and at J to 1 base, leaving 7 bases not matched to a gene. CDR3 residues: CASNGGTGGKNTEAFF. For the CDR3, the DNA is TGTGCCAGCAACGGCGGGACAGGGGGCAAGAACACTGAAGCTTTCTTT.

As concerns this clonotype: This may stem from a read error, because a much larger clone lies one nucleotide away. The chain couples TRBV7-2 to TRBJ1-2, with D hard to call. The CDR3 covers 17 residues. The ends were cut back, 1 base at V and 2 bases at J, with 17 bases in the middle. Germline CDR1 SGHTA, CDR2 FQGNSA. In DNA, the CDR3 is TGTGCCAGCAGCTTAGATTCCATACGGGCCCGGAACTATGGCTACACCTTC. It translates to CASSLDSIRARNYGYTF.

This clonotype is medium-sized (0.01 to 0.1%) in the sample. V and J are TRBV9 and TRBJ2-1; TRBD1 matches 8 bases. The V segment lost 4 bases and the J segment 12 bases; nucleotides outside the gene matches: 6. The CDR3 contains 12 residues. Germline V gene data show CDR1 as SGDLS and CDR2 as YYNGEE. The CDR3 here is CASSPGQGGQFF. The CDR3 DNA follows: TGTGCCAGCAGCCCTGGACAGGGCGGGCAGTTCTTC.

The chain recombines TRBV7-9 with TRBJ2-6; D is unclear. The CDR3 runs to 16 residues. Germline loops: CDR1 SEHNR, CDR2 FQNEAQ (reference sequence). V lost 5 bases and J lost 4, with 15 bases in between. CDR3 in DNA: TGTGCCAGCAGCCAAAGGAAGAATTCCGGGGCCAACGTCCTGACTTTC. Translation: CASSQRKNSGANVLTF.

CDR3: CASSQPSSGTLYEQYF. The CDR3 nucleotides are TGTGCCAGCAGCCAACCTTCATCCGGGACACTCTACGAGCAGTACTTC. The rearrangement joins TRBV28 to TRBJ2-7; tentatively, D is TRBD1 (6 bases). This CDR3 comprises 16 residues. Germline CDR1 is MDHEN and CDR2 is SYDVKM. V gave up 6 bases and J gave up 3 bases, with 21 bases separating them.

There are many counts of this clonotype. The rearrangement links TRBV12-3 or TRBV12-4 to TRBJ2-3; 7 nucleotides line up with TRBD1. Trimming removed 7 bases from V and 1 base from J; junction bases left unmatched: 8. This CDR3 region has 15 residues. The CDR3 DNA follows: TGTGCCAGCACCACAGGGGTGGACCGCACAGATACGCAGTATTTT. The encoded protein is CASTTGVDRTDTQYF.

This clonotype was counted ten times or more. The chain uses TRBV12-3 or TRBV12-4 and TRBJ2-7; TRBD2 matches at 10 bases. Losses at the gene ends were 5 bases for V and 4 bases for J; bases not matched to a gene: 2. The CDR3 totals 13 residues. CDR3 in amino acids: CASSGLAEYEQYF. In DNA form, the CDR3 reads TGTGCCAGCAGTGGACTAGCGGAGTACGAGCAGTACTTC.